The rows below give T cell receptor beta chains drawn from one sample of a study of cytomegalovirus exposure and HLA in healthy donors. Clones were read by immunoSEQ multiplex PCR, and TCRdb kept only the in-frame ones, dropping some. The sample shows 200,000 to 300,000 clones, roughly 81% of them seen only once. The specimen was PBMCs. Receptors originate from a woman aged 40 to 50 in good health and CMV-seropositive. Each CDR3 is given with its conserved first and last residue. The D gene is left open where the match is weak. Not all rows give a size; the values are once, few, many and, for expanded clones, a class.

TRBV7-2	TRBD1	TRBJ1-2	few	CASSLAGQYYGYTF	TGTGCCAGCAGCTTAGCGGGACAGTATTATGGCTACACCTTC
TRBV18	NA	TRBJ1-1	NA	CASSDGGNTEAFF	TGTGCCAGCTCAGATGGAGGTAACACTGAAGCTTTCTTT
TRBV6-5	TRBD1	TRBJ2-7	NA	CASSYRQTGTSYEQYF	TGTGCCAGCAGTTACCGCCAGACAGGGACGAGCTACGAGCAGTACTTC
TRBV14	NA	TRBJ1-2	NA	CASSPEVVNYGYTF	TGTGCCAGCAGCCCCGAGGTGGTCAACTATGGCTACACCTTC
TRBV7-7	NA	TRBJ2-5	NA	CASSRSNQETQYF	TGTGCCAGCAGCCGTAGCAACCAAGAGACCCAGTACTTC
TRBV7-2	NA	TRBJ2-2	NA	CASSITGTSNTGELFF	TGTGCCAGCAGCATTACAGGCACTTCGAACACCGGGGAGCTGTTTTTT
TRBV28	TRBD2	TRBJ2-1	NA	CASSLTSGRASEQFF	TGTGCCAGCAGTCTGACTAGCGGGAGGGCGAGTGAGCAGTTCTTC
TRBV7-9	TRBD2	TRBJ2-7	NA	CSSSSSGRARDEQYF	TGTTCCAGCAGCTCTAGCGGGAGGGCCAGGGACGAGCAGTACTTC
TRBV11-2	TRBD2	TRBJ2-7	once	CASSLGTRLWGEQYF	TGTGCCAGCAGCTTAGGGACTAGATTATGGGGCGAGCAGTACTTC
TRBV7-9	NA	TRBJ1-1	NA	CASSLKPTGGANTEAFF	TGTGCCAGCAGCTTAAAGCCCACGGGGGGAGCGAACACTGAAGCTTTCTTT
TRBV10-2	NA	TRBJ1-2	NA	CASSESKLYTF	TGCGCCAGCAGTGAGTCGAAACTGTACACCTTC
TRBV5-1	TRBD1	TRBJ1-5	NA	CASSLGQGGGNQPQHF	TGCGCCAGCAGCTTGGGACAGGGCGGAGGCAATCAGCCCCAGCATTTT
TRBV6-5	NA	TRBJ1-3	NA	CASSYREPNSGNTIYF	TGTGCCAGCAGTTACCGAGAGCCGAACTCTGGAAACACCATATATTTT
TRBV19	TRBD1	TRBJ1-2	NA	CASRTGESLYGYTF	TGTGCCAGTAGGACAGGGGAGTCCCTCTATGGCTACACCTTC
TRBV28	NA	TRBJ1-5	NA	CASRTIGSNQPQHF	TGTGCCAGCAGGACTATTGGAAGCAATCAGCCCCAGCATTTT
TRBV2	TRBD1	TRBJ1-2	NA	CASSDRDRERFNYGYTF	TGTGCCAGCAGTGATAGGGACAGGGAGAGGTTTAACTATGGCTACACCTTC
TRBV4-3	TRBD2	TRBJ2-1	NA	CASSQDLLREGPTTYNEQFF	TGCGCCAGCAGCCAAGATCTTTTGCGGGAGGGTCCTACTACCTACAATGAGCAGTTCTTC
TRBV7-2	NA	TRBJ1-5	NA	CASSLRGMPQHF	TGTGCCAGCAGCTTAAGAGGCATGCCCCAGCATTTT
TRBV2	NA	TRBJ2-7	NA	CASTIQLHGSYEQYF	TGTGCCAGCACCATACAACTTCACGGGTCCTACGAGCAGTACTTC
TRBV9	TRBD1	TRBJ1-4	once	CASSEQGRRNEKLFF	TGTGCCAGCAGCGAACAGGGGCGAAGGAATGAAAAACTGTTTTTT
TRBV11-3	NA	TRBJ1-1	NA	CASSHGGAEAFF	TGTGCCAGCAGCCACGGCGGGGCTGAAGCTTTCTTT
TRBV6-1	NA	TRBJ2-7	NA	CASSEAGGFTKQYF	TGTGCCAGCAGTGAAGCGGGGGGATTTACGAAGCAGTACTTC
TRBV4-3	TRBD1	TRBJ1-2	few	CASSQDALHRGGGGYTF	TGCGCCAGCAGCCAAGATGCCCTACACAGGGGCGGTGGTGGCTACACCTTC
TRBV18	NA	TRBJ2-3	NA	CASSTGVGDTQYF	TGTGCCAGCTCAACGGGAGTTGGAGATACGCAGTATTTT
TRBV6-5	NA	TRBJ1-3	once	CASSYGGRAGNTIYF	TGTGCCAGCAGTTACGGAGGGAGAGCTGGAAACACCATATATTTT
TRBV7-8	TRBD2	TRBJ2-2	NA	CASSSPAGGFANTGELFF	TGTGCCAGCAGCTCCCCAGCGGGAGGGTTCGCGAACACCGGGGAGCTGTTTTTT
TRBV1	NA	TRBJ1-6	few	CTSSQEGSRWENSPLHF	TGCACCAGCAGCCAAGAGGGGAGCCGGTGGGAAAATTCACCCCTCCACTTT
TRBV10-1	NA	TRBJ2-5	NA	CASICVRAARCRETQYF	TGCGCCAGCATTTGCGTGAGGGCCGCCCGGTGTCGAGAGACCCAGTACTTC
TRBV7-2	NA	TRBJ1-5	NA	CASSLTSETRNQPQHF	TGTGCCAGCAGCTTAACGTCAGAAACCCGCAATCAGCCCCAGCATTTT
TRBV6-5	NA	TRBJ1-1	NA	CASSYRRSQGNAEAFF	TGTGCCAGCAGTTACCGCCGCAGTCAGGGTAATGCTGAAGCTTTCTTT
TRBV6-6	TRBD1	TRBJ1-3	NA	CASSSPTGFGNTIYF	TGTGCCAGCAGTTCCCCGACAGGGTTTGGAAACACCATATATTTT
TRBV2	TRBD2	TRBJ2-7	NA	CASSEAGLAGEFSYEQYF	TGTGCCAGCAGTGAAGCGGGGCTAGCGGGAGAGTTCAGCTACGAGCAGTACTTC
TRBV9	TRBD1	TRBJ1-2	few	CASSVGTGEQYGYTF	TGTGCCAGCAGCGTAGGGACAGGGGAACAGTATGGCTACACCTTC
TRBV5-6	NA	TRBJ1-2	few	CASSLREGYGYTF	TGTGCCAGCAGCTTGCGGGAGGGGTATGGCTACACCTTC
TRBV5-4	TRBD1	TRBJ1-2	NA	CASSLDRTAYGYTF	TGTGCCAGCAGTTTGGACAGGACGGCCTATGGCTACACCTTC
TRBV5-4	NA	TRBJ2-7	NA	CASSLKTGVTYEQYF	TGTGCCAGCAGCTTGAAGACAGGCGTAACCTACGAGCAGTACTTC
TRBV27	NA	TRBJ2-1	NA	CASSLDGSGYNEQFF	TGTGCCAGCAGTTTAGACGGGAGTGGGTACAATGAGCAGTTCTTC
TRBV7-2	NA	TRBJ2-7	NA	CASSIPGSSYEQYF	TGTGCCAGCAGCATACCGGGGAGTTCCTACGAGCAGTACTTC
TRBV25-1	TRBD2	TRBJ2-2	once	CASSDAAGGWTGELFF	TGTGCCAGCAGTGACGCAGCGGGAGGTTGGACCGGGGAGCTGTTTTTT
TRBV6-6	TRBD1	TRBJ2-7	NA	CASTRTGTGTYEQYF	TGTGCCAGCACTAGAACCGGGACAGGGACCTACGAGCAGTACTTC
TRBV5-1	TRBD1	TRBJ1-3	NA	CASSLVPGQGNTIYF	TGCGCCAGCAGCTTGGTCCCGGGACAGGGAAACACCATATATTTT
TRBV28	NA	TRBJ1-5	NA	CASSPPLSSNQPQHF	TGTGCCAGCAGCCCCCCACTGAGTAGCAATCAGCCCCAGCATTTT